The clone carrying this T cell receptor (beta chain) was observed at least ten times. Its target is not known. RNA transcripts were the template for amplifying TCR beta CDR3 regions. The study used the HTBI primer set for a first-round RT-PCR of the TCR CDR3. Using its own MiXCR run on the multiplex PCR reads, TCRdb lists one record per CDR3 protein. The data hold approximately 370,000 distinct CDR3 sequences, with about 18% observed a single time. This sample is part of a study of T cells in Graves' hyperthyroidism and ophthalmopathy. Notes on the study in general: From stable hyperthyroidism, ophthalmopathy was set apart by a 13 V-J model.

Uncontrolled infection, other autoimmune disease, pregnancy or lactation disqualified patients from enrolment. Diagnoses were established using clinical symptoms, serum thyroxine and TRAb, thyroid ultrasound and orbital computed tomography. This TCR was recovered from a woman aged 25 to 45 with Graves' hyperthyroidism that later progressed to Graves' ophthalmopathy. The sequencing sample was made of blood.

The CDR3 DNA reads as TGTGCCAGCAGCGGCGTGGGGCCCTCTCCCGAGCAGTACTTC. This gives the protein CASSGVGPSPEQYF. V is TRBV2 and J is TRBJ2-7, with TRBD1 as a possible D gene (5 bases). Trimming took off 6 bases at V and 6 bases at J, with 18 bases between the two ends. The CDR3 totals 14 residues. CDR1 SNHLY and CDR2 FYNNEI come from the germline V gene.